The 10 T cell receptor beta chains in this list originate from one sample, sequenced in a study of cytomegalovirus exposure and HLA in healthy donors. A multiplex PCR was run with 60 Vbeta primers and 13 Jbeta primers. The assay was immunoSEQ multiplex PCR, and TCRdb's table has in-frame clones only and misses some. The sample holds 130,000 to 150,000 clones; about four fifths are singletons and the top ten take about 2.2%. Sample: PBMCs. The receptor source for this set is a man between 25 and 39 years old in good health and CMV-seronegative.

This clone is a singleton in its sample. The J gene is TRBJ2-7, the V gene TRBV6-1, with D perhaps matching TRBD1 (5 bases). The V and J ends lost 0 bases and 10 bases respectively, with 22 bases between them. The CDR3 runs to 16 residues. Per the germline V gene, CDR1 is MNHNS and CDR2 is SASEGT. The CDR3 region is CASSEARLGARTRQYF. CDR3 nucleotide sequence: TGTGCCAGCAGTGAAGCGCGTTTAGGGGCAAGGACCCGTCAGTACTTC.

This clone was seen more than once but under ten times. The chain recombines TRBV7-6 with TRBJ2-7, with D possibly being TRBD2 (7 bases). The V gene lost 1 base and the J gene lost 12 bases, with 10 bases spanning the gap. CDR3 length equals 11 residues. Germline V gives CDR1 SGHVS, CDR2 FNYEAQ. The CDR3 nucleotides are TGTGCCAGCAGCTTAGGGGGGGGGCTGTACTTC. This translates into CASSLGGGLYF.

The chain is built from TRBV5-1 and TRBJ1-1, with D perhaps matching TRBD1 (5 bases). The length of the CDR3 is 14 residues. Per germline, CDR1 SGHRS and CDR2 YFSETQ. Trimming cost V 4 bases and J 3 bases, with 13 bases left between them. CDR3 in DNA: TGCGCCAGCAGCAACCGGGGGGGGGACACTGAAGCTTTCTTT. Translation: CASSNRGGDTEAFF.

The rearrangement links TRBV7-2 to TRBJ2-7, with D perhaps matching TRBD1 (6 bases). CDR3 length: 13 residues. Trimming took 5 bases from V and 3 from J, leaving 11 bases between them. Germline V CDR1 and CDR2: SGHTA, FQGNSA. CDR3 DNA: TGTGCCAGCAGCATCGGACAGCTCTACGAGCAGTACTTC. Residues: CASSIGQLYEQYF.

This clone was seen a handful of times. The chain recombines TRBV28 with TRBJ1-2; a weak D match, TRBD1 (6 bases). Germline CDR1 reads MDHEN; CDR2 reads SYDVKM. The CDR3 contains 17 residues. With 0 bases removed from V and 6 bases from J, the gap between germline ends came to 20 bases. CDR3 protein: CASSLWRQGLEPHGYTF. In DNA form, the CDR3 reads TGTGCCAGCAGTTTATGGAGGCAGGGGCTTGAACCTCATGGCTACACCTTC.

The CDR3 reads CASSGTAGETQYF. In nucleotides, the CDR3 is TGTGCCAGCAGCGGGACAGCCGGTGAGACCCAGTACTTC. This chain joins TRBV7-2 and TRBJ2-5; TRBD1 matches 7 bases. The germline V gene encodes CDR1 SGHTA and CDR2 FQGNSA. The CDR3 is 13 residues long. Unmatched junction bases numbered 5, after V lost 5 bases and J lost 5 bases.

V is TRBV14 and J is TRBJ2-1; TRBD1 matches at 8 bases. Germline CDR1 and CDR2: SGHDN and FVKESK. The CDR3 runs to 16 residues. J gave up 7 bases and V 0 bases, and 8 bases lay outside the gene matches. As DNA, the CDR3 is TGTGCCAGCAGCCAAGACCGGGACAGGTTTGGAAATGAGCAGTTCTTC. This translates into CASSQDRDRFGNEQFF.

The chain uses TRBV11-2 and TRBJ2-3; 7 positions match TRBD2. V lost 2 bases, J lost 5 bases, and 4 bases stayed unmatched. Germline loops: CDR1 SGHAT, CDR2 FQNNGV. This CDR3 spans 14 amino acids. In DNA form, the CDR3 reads TGTGCCAGCAGCTTATCCGGGGGGAGAGATACGCAGTATTTT. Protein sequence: CASSLSGGRDTQYF.

The CDR3 DNA is TGTGCCAGCAGCCCGTTGGACAGGGGCGGTTCACCCCTCCACTTT. Its protein is CASSPLDRGGSPLHF. The chain uses TRBV6-5 and TRBJ1-6; TRBD1 matches at 9 bases. The CDR3 has 15 residues. Germline V gives CDR1 MNHEY, CDR2 SVGAGI. Losses at the gene ends were 6 bases for V and 9 bases for J; bases not matched to a gene: 9.

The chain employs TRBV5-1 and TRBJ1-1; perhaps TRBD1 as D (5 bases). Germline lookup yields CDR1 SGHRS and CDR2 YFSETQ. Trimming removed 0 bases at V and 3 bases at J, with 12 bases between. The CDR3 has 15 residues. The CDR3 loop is CASSLEVNRYTEAFF. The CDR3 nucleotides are TGCGCCAGCAGCTTGGAGGTGAACAGGTACACTGAAGCTTTCTTT.